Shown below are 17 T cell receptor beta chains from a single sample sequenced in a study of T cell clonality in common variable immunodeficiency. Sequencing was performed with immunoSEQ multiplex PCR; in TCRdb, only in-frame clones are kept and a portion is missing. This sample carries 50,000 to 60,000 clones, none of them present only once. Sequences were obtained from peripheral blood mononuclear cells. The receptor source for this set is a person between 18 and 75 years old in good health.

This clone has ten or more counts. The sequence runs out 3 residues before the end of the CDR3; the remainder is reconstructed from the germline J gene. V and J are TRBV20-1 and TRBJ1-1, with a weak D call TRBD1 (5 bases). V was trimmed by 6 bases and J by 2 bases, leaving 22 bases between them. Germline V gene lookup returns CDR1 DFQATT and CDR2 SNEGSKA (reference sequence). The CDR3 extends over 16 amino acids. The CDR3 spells CSAQGGRRTINTEAFF. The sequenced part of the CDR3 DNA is TGCAGTGCGCAGGGAGGTCGCAGGACCATAAACACTGAA.

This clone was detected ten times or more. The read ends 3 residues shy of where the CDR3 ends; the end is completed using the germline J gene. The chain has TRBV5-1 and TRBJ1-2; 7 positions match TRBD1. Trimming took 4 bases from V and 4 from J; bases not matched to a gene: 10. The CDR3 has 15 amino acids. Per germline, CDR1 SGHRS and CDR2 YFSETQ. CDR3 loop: CASSPEGAIGYGYTF. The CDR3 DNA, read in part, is TGCGCCAGCAGCCCCGAGGGGGCGATAGGCTATGGC.

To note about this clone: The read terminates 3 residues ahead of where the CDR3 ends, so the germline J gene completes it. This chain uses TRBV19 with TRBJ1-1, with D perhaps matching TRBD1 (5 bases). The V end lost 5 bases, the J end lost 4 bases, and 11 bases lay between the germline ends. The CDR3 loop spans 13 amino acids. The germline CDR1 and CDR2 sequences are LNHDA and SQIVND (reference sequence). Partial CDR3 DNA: TGTGCCAGTAGTCAGGGACTCTTCACTGAA. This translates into CASSQGLFTE. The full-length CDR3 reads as CASSQGLFTEAFF.

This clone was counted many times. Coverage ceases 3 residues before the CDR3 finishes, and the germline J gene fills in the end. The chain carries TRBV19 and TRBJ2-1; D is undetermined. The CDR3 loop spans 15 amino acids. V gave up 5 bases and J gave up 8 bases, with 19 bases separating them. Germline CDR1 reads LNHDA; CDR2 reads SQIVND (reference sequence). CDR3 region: CASSAKSLVVDEQFF. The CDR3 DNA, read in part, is TGTGCCAGTAGTGCGAAATCTCTAGTAGTAGATGAG.

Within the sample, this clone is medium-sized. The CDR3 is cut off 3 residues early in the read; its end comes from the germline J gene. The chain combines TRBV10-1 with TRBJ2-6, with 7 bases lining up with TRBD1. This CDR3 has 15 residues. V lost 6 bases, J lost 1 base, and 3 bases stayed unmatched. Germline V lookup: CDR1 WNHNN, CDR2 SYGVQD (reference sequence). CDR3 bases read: TGCGCCAGCAGCCAGGGGGAATCTGGGGCCAACGTC. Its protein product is CASSQGESGANV. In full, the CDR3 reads CASSQGESGANVLTF.

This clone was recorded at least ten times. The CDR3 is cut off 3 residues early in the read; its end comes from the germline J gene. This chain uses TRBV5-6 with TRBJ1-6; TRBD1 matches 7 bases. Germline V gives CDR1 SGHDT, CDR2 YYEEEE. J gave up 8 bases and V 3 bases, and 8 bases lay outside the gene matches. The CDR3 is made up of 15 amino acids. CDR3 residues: CASSYRGTADSPLHF. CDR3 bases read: TGTGCCAGCAGCTACCGAGGGACAGCCGATTCACCC.

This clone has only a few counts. The sequenced CDR3 bases are TGTGCCAGCAGCCCGAGACAGTTTTTCGCTGAA. Translated: CASSPRQFFAE. The CDR3, in full, reads CASSPRQFFAEAFF. The chain couples TRBV7-2 to TRBJ1-1, with D perhaps matching TRBD1 (5 bases). The read halts 3 residues ahead of the CDR3 end, with the missing end drawn from the germline J gene. CDR1 and CDR2 from the germline V gene are SGHTA and FQGNSA. V dropped 5 bases and J dropped 6 bases, with 16 bases sitting between them. CDR3 length: 14 amino acids.

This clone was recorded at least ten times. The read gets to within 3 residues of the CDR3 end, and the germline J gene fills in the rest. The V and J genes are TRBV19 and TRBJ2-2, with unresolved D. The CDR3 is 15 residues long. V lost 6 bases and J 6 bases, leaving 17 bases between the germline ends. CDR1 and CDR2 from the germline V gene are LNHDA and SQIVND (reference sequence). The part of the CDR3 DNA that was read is TGTGCCAGTAGCGACGAGACTGCCCGGCCCGGGGAG. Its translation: CASSDETARPGE. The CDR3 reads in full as CASSDETARPGELFF.

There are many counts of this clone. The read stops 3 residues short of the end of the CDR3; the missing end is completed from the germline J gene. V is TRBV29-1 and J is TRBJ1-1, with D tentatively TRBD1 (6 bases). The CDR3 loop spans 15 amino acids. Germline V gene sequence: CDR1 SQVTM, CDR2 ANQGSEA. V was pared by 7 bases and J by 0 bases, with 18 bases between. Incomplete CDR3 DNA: TGCAGCGGATCGTCTTCGAGGGGGTTGAACACTGAA. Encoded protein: CSGSSSRGLNTE. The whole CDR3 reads CSGSSSRGLNTEAFF. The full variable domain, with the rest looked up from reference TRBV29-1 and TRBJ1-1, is SAVISQKPSRDICQRGTSLTIQCQVDSQVTMMFWYRQQPGQSLTLIATANQGSEATYESGFVIDKFPISRPNLTFSTLTVSNMSPEDSSIYLCSGSSSRGLNTEAFFGQGTRLTVV.

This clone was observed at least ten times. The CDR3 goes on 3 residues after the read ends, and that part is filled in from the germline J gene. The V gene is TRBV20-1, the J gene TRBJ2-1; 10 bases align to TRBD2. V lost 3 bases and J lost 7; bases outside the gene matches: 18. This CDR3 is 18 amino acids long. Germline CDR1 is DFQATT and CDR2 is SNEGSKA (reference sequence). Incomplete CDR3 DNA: TGCAGTGCTAGGTCCCTAGCGGGAGTGTTCATAAGTAGGAATGAG. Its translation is CSARSLAGVFISRNE. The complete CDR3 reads CSARSLAGVFISRNEQFF.

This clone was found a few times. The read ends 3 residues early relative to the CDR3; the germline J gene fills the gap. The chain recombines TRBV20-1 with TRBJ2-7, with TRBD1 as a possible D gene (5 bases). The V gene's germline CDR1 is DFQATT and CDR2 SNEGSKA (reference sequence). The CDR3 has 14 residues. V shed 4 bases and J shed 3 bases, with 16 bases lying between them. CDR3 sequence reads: CSATARAGYYEQYF. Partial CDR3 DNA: TGCAGTGCTACTGCACGGGCAGGGTACTACGAG.

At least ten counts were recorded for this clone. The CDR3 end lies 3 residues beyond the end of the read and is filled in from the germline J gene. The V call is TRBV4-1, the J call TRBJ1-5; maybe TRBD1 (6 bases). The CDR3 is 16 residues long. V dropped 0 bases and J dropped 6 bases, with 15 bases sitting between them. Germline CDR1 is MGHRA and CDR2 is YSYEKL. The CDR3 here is CASSQEEGGVSQPQHF. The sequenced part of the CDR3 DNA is TGCGCCAGCAGCCAAGAGGAGGGGGGGGTTAGTCAGCCC.

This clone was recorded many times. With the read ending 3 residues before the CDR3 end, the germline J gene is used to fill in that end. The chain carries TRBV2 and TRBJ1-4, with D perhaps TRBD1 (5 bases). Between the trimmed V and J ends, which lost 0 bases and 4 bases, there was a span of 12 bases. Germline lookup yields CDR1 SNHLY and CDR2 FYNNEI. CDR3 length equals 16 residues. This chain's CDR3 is CASSEARSGFNEKLFF. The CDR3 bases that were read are TGTGCCAGCAGTGAAGCGCGGTCAGGGTTTAATGAAAAA.

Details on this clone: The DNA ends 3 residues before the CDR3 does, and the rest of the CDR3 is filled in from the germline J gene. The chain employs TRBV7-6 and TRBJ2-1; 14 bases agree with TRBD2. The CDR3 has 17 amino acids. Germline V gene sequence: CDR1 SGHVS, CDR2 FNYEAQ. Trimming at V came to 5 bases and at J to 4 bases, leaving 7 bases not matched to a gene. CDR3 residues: CASSPRLAGGGYNEQFF. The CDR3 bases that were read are TGTGCCAGCAGCCCTAGACTAGCGGGAGGGGGGTACAATGAG.

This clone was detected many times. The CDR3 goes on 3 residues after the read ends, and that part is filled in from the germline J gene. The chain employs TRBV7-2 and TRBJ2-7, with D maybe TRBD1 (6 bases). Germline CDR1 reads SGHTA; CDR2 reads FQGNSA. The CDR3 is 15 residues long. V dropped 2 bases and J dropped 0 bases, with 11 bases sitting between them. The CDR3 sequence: CASSLWTAFSYEQYF. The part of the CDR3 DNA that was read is TGTGCCAGCAGCTTATGGACAGCGTTCTCCTACGAG.

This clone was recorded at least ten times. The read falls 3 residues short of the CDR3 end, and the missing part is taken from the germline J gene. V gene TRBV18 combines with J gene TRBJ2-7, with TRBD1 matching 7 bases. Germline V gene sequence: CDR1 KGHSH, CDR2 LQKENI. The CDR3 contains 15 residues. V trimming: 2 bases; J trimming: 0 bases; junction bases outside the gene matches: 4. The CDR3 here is CASSPDRVSSYEQYF. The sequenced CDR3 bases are TGTGCCAGCTCACCAGACAGGGTAAGCTCCTACGAG.

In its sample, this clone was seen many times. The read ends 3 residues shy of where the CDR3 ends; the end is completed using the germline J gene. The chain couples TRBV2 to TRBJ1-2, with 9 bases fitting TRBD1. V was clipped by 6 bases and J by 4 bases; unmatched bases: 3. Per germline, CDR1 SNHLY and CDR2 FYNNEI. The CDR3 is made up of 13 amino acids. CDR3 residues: CASRGQGPYGYTF. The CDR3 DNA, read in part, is TGTGCCAGCAGGGGACAGGGCCCCTATGGC.